This TCR beta chain was captured by sequencing in a study of cytomegalovirus exposure and HLA in healthy donors. In the study overall: For the approximately 360 genotyped donors, over 80% fell within the Caucasian-associated ancestry cluster.

Study outcomes and limitations: Indistinguishable V segments such as TRBV6-2 and TRBV6-3 were excluded. The authors considered a cluster of highly shared sequence variants likely to be a sequencing artifact. The authors listed some 150 TCR beta chains as cytomegalovirus-associated.

With 8 bases removed from V and 0 bases from J, the gap between germline ends came to 14 bases. The CDR3 consists of 14 residues. Germline V gene data show CDR1 as MNHNY and CDR2 as SVGAGI (reference sequence). The PCR employed 60 Vbeta primers together with 13 Jbeta primers. Sequencing used immunoSEQ multiplex PCR; TCRdb keeps in-frame clones, though not all of them. The top ten clones hold 2.5% to 3.5% of a sample with 150,000 to 200,000 clones, over 70% of them seen once. With respect to this clone: Its antigen is not known.

Specimen: PBMCs. The source is a woman aged 45-65 years in good health and CMV-seropositive. The V and J genes are TRBV6-6 and TRBJ2-7; D might be TRBD2 (5 bases). The CDR3 DNA follows: TGTGCCAGCTCCACTCAAGCGGTCTCCTACGAGCAGTACTTC. Its protein product is CASSTQAVSYEQYF.